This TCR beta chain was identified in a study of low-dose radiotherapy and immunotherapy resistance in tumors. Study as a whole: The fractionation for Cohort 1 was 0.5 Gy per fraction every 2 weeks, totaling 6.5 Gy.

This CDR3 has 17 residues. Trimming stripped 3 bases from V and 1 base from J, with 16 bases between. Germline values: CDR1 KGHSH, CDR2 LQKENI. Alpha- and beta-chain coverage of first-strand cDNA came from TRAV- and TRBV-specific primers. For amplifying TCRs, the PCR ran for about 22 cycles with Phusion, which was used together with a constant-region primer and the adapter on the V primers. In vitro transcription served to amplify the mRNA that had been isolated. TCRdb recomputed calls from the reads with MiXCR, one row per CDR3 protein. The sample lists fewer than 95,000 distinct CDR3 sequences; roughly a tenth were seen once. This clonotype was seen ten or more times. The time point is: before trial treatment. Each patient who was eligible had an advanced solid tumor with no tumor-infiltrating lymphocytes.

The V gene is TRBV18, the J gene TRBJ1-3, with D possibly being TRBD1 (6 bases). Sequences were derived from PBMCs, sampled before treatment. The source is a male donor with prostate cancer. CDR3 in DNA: TGTGCCAGCTCACCGATTCAGGGGATGACTTCTGGAAACACCATATATTTT. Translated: CASSPIQGMTSGNTIYF.